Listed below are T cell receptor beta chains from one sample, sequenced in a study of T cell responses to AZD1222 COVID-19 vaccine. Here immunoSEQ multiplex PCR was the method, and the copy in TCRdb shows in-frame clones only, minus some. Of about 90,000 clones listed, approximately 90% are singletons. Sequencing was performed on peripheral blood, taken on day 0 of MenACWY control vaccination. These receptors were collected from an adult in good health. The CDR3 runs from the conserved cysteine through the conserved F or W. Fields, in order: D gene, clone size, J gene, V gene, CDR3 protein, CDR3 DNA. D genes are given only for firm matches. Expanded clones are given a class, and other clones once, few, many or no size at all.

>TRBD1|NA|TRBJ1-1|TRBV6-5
CASSPGQGVETEAFF
TGTGCCAGCAGTCCAGGACAGGGGGTGGAGACTGAAGCTTTCTTT
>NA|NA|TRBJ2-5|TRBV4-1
CASSQDPGSQETQYF
TGCGCCAGCAGCCAAGATCCCGGGAGCCAAGAGACCCAGTACTTC
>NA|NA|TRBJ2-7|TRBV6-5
CASSYSSLAKYEQYF
TGTGCCAGCAGTTACTCGAGCCTAGCGAAATACGAGCAGTACTTC
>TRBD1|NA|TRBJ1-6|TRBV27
CASSLTGQGDSPLHF
TGTGCCAGCAGTTTAACCGGACAGGGAGACTCACCCCTCCACTTT
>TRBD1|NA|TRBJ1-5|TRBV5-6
CASSETGKNQPQHF
TGTGCCAGCAGCGAGACAGGGAAGAATCAGCCCCAGCATTTT
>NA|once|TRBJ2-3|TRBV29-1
CSVTPDGEFTDTQYF
TGCAGCGTCACCCCAGACGGAGAATTCACAGATACGCAGTATTTT
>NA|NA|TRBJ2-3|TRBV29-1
CSVGAAADTQYF
TGCAGCGTTGGTGCAGCGGCAGATACGCAGTATTTT
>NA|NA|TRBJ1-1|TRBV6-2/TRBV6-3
CASSPNRNTEAFF
TGTGCCAGCAGCCCCAACAGGAACACTGAAGCTTTCTTT
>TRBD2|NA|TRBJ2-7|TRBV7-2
CASSPSGGSYEQYF
TGTGCCAGCAGCCCTAGCGGGGGCTCCTACGAGCAGTACTTC
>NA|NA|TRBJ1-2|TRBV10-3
CAIPGDGYTF
TGTGCCATCCCGGGGGACGGCTACACCTTC
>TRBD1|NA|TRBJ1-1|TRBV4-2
CASSQGEQGQGGTEAFF
TGTGCCAGCAGCCAAGGGGAACAGGGACAGGGGGGGACTGAAGCTTTCTTT
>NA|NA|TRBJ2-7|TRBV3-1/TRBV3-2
CASSQTGGRGYEQYF
TGTGCCAGCAGCCAAACCGGGGGGCGCGGGTACGAGCAGTACTTC
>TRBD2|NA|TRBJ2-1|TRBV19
CASSTSGLANNEQFF
TGTGCCAGTAGTACCAGTGGACTAGCCAACAATGAGCAGTTCTTC
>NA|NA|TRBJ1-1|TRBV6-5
CASSYQEDTEAFF
TGTGCCAGCAGTTACCAGGAGGACACTGAAGCTTTCTTT
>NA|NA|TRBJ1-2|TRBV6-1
CASSERAQVGGYTF
TGTGCCAGCAGTGAGAGGGCCCAAGTCGGTGGCTACACCTTC
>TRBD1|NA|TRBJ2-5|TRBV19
CASSPRTGAQETQYF
TGTGCCAGTAGTCCCCGGACAGGCGCCCAAGAGACCCAGTACTTC
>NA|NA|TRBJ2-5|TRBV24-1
CATSDPLPGEVETQYF
TGTGCCACCAGTGATCCCCTCCCCGGGGAGGTGGAGACCCAGTACTTC
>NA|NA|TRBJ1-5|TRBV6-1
CASSEVSGARDQPQHF
TGTGCCAGCAGTGAAGTCAGTGGGGCGAGGGATCAGCCCCAGCATTTT
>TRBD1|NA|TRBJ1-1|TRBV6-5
CASSYYGTGGTEAFF
TGTGCCAGCAGTTATTATGGGACAGGGGGGACTGAAGCTTTCTTT
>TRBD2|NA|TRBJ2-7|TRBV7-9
CASSLLAGGYEQYF
TGTGCCAGCAGCCTCCTAGCGGGGGGATACGAGCAGTACTTC
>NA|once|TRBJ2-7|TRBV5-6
CASRPGLIGFYEQYF
TGTGCCAGCAGACCGGGACTGATTGGGTTCTACGAGCAGTACTTC
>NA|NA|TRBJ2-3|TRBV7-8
CASSPGVRDIRTDTQYF
TGTGCCAGCAGCCCTGGGGTCCGGGACATTCGCACAGATACGCAGTATTTT
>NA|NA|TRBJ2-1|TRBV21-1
CASSKGVSHLSPLSRNEQFF
TGTGCCAGCAGCAAAGGAGTCAGTCACCTCTCCCCCCTGTCCCGCAATGAGCAGTTCTTC
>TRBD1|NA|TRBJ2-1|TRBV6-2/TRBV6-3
CASSTLGQGVNEQFF
TGTGCCAGCAGTACCCTCGGTCAGGGGGTGAATGAGCAGTTCTTC
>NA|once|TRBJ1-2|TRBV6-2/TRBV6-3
CASNPTVSYGYTF
TGTGCCAGCAACCCGACAGTTTCCTATGGCTACACCTTC
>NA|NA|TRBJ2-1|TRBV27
CASSRPAGVTDYNEQFF
TGTGCCAGCAGTCGCCCCGCAGGGGTGACGGACTACAATGAGCAGTTCTTC
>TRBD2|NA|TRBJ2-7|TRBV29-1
CSVGSTQGYSGSGGYEQYF
TGCAGCGTTGGGTCGACTCAGGGTTATAGCGGGAGCGGAGGATACGAGCAGTACTTC
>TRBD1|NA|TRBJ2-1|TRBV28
CASRPGQGAVEQFF
TGTGCCAGTCGACCCGGACAGGGGGCTGTTGAGCAGTTCTTC
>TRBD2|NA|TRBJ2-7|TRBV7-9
CASSLSTSGPYEQYF
TGTGCCAGCAGCTTATCGACTAGCGGACCCTACGAGCAGTACTTC
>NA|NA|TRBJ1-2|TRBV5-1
CASSSSPGTEYGYTF
TGCGCCAGCAGCTCTTCCCCCGGGACTGAGTATGGCTACACCTTC
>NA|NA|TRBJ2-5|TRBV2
CASSVVGETQYF
TGTGCCAGCAGTGTAGTGGGGGAGACCCAGTACTTC
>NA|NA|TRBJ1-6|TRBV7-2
CASSSTTNPYSPLHF
TGTGCCAGCAGCTCCACCACCAACCCTTATTCACCCCTCCACTTT
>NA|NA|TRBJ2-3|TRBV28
CATEPGSADTQYF
TGTGCCACCGAACCCGGTAGCGCAGATACGCAGTATTTT
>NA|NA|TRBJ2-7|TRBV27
CAREGTLRAGDYEQYF
TGTGCCAGAGAGGGGACTCTCAGGGCTGGGGACTACGAGCAGTACTTC
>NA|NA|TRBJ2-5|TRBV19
CASPAARLGQGGETQYF
TGTGCCAGCCCCGCAGCCCGATTGGGCCAGGGGGGAGAGACCCAGTACTTC
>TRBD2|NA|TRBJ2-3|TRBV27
CASSSAAAGGGADTQYF
TGTGCCAGCAGTTCCGCCGCGGCTGGCGGGGGGGCAGATACGCAGTATTTT
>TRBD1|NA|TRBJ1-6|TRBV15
CATSKDREGSPLHF
TGTGCCACCAGCAAGGACAGGGAAGGCTCACCCCTCCACTTT
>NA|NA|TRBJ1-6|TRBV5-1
CASSNGVAGSRSPLHF
TGCGCCAGCAGTAATGGTGTTGCAGGGTCACGATCACCCCTCCACTTT
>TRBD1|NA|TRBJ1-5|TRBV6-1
CASSETGRFQPQHF
TGTGCCAGCAGTGAGACAGGGAGGTTTCAGCCCCAGCATTTT
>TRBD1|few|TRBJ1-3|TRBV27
CASSLSGTGSSGNTIYF
TGTGCCAGCAGTTTGTCCGGGACAGGATCCTCTGGAAACACCATATATTTT
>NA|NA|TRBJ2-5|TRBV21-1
CASSTGSWAQHSLQETQYF
TGTGCCAGCAGCACCGGCTCGTGGGCTCAGCACTCCCTCCAAGAGACCCAGTACTTC
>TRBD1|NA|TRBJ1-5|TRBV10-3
CAISATDRGHQPQHF
TGTGCCATCAGTGCGACGGACAGGGGCCATCAGCCCCAGCATTTT
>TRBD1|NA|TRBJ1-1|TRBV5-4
CASSLGLQGAGNTEAFF
TGTGCCAGCAGCTTGGGACTCCAGGGGGCCGGGAACACTGAAGCTTTCTTT
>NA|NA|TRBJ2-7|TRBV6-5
CASSLSRVSHEQYF
TGTGCCAGCAGCCTAAGCAGGGTCTCCCACGAGCAGTACTTC
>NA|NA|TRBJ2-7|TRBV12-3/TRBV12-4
CASSLRSDYEQYF
TGTGCCAGCAGTTTAAGGTCAGACTACGAGCAGTACTTC